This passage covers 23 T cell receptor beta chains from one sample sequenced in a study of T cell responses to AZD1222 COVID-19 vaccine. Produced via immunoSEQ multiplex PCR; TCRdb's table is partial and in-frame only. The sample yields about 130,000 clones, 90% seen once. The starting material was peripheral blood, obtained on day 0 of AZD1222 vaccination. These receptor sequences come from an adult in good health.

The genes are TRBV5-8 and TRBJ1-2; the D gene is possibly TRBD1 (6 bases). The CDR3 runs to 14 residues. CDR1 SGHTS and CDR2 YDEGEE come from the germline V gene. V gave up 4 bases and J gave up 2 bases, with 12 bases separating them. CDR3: CASSRGAGNYGYTF. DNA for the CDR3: TGTGCCAGCAGCAGGGGGGCAGGAAACTATGGCTACACCTTC.

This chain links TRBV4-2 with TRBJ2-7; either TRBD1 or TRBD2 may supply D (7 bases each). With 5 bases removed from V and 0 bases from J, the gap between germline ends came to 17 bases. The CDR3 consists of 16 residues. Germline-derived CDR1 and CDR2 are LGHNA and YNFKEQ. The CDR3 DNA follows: TGTGCCAGCAGCTCTACACCAGGGGGGGACTCCTACGAGCAGTACTTC. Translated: CASSSTPGGDSYEQYF.

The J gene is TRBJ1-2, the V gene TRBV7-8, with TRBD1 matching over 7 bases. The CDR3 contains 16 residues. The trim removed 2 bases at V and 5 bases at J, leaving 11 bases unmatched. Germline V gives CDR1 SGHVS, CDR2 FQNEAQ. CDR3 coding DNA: TGTGCCAGCAGCTTAAGACAGGGAGGTCATTCTTATGGCTACACCTTC. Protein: CASSLRQGGHSYGYTF.

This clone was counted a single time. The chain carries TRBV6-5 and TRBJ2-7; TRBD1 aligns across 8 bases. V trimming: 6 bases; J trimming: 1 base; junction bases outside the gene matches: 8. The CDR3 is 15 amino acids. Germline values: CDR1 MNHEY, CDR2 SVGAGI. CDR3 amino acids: CASRFRQGISYEQYF. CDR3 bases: TGTGCCAGCAGATTTAGACAGGGGATATCCTACGAGCAGTACTTC.

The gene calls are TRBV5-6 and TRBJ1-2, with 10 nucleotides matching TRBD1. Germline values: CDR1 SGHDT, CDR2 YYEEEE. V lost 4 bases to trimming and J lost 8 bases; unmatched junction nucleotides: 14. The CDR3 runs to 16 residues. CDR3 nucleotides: TGTGCCAGCAGCCCCGGATGGGACAGGGGCGGAAAAGGCTACACCTTC. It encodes CASSPGWDRGGKGYTF. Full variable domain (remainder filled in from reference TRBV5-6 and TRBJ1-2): DAGVTQSPTHLIKTRGQQVTLRCSPKSGHDTVSWYQQALGQGPQFIFQYYEEEERQRGNFPDRFSGHQFPNYSSELNVNALLLGDSALYLCASSPGWDRGGKGYTFGSGTRLTVV.

The CDR3 loop is CASSQEWGYTEAFF. CDR3 coding DNA: TGTGCCAGCAGCCAAGAGTGGGGGTACACTGAAGCTTTCTTT. The chain joins TRBV4-2 to TRBJ1-1; the D gene is possibly TRBD1 (5 bases). The V gene's germline CDR1 is LGHNA and CDR2 YNFKEQ. V was pared by 0 bases and J by 3 bases, with 8 bases between. The CDR3 has 14 amino acids.

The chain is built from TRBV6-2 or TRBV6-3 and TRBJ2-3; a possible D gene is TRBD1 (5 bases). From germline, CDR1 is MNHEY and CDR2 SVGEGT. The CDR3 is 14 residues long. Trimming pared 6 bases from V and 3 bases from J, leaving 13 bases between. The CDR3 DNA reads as TGTGCCAGCAGCATAGGTGGGGCGACAGATACGCAGTATTTT. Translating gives CASSIGGATDTQYF.

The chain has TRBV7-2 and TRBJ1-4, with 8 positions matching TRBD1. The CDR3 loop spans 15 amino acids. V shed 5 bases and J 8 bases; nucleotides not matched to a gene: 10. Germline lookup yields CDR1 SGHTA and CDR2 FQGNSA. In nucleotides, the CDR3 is TGTGCCAGCAGCCCCCGACAGGGGATGGGGGAAAAACTGTTTTTT. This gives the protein CASSPRQGMGEKLFF.

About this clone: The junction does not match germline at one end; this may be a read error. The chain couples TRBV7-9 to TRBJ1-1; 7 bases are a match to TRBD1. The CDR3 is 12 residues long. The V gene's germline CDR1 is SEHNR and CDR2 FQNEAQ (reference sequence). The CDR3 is CVIQGGNTEAFF. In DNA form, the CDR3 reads TGCGTCATCCAGGGGGGGAACACTGAAGCTTTCTTT.

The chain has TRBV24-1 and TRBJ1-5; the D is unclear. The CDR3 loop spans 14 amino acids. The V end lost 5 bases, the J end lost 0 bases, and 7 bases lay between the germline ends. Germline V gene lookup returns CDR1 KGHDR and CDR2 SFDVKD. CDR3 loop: CATSAGVSNQPQHF. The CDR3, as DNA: TGTGCCACCAGTGCAGGAGTTAGCAATCAGCCCCAGCATTTT.

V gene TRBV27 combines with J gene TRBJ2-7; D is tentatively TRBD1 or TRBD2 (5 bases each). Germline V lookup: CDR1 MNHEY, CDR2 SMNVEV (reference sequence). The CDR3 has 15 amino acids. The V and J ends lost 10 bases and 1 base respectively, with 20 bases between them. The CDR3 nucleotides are TGTGCCACCCGAACGTCGGGGCATCCTTCCTACGAGCAGTACTTC. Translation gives CATRTSGHPSYEQYF.

The CDR3 here is CAWSGDNHNEQFF. CDR3 DNA: TGTGCCTGGAGTGGGGACAACCACAATGAGCAGTTCTTC. The chain couples TRBV30 to TRBJ2-1, with TRBD1 as a possible D gene (6 bases). Germline CDR1 GTSNPN, CDR2 SVGIG (reference sequence). The V end lost 1 base, the J end lost 5 bases, and 9 bases lay between the germline ends. The CDR3 sequence is 13 residues long.

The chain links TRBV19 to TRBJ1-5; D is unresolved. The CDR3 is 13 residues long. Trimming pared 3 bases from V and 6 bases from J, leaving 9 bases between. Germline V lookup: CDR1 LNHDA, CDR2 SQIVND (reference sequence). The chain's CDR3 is CASSIKGSQPQHF. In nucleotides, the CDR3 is TGTGCCAGTAGTATTAAGGGATCTCAGCCCCAGCATTTT.

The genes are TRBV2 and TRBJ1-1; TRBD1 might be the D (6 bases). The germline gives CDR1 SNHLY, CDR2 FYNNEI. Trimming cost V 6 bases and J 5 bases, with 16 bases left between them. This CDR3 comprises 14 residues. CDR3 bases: TGTGCCAGCAGCGGGGAGGGGAGGGGGACTGAAGCTTTCTTT. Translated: CASSGEGRGTEAFF.

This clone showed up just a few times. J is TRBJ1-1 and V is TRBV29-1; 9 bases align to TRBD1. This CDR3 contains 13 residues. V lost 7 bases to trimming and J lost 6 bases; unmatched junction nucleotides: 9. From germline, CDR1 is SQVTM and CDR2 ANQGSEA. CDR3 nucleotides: TGCAGCGGGAGGGGGGACAGGGCACCTGAAGCTTTCTTT. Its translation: CSGRGDRAPEAFF.

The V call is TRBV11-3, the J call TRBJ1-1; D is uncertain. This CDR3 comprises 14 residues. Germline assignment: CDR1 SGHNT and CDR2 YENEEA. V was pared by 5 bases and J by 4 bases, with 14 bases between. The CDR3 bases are TGTGCCAGCAGCCACGGAAGAGAGGGCACTGAAGCTTTCTTT. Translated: CASSHGREGTEAFF.

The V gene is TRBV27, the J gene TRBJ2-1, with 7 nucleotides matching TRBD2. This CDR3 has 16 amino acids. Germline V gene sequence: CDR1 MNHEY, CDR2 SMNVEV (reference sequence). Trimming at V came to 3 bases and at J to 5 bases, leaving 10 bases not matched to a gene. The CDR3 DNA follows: TGTGCCAGCAGTTTTGGTGGGGGGGTTATAAACAATGAGCAGTTCTTC. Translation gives CASSFGGGVINNEQFF.

DNA of the CDR3: TGTGCCAGCAGCTTATCCGGGGGGCAGCCCCAGCATTTT. Translated, it gives CASSLSGGQPQHF. The chain couples TRBV7-2 to TRBJ1-5; D is possibly TRBD1 (5 bases). This CDR3 spans 13 amino acids. V was cut by 2 bases and J by 7 bases, with 9 bases left in between. Germline V gene lookup returns CDR1 SGHTA and CDR2 FQGNSA. Together with reference TRBV7-2 and TRBJ1-5, the CDR3 gives the full variable domain: GAGVSQSPSNKVTEKGKDVELRCDPISGHTALYWYRQSLGQGLEFLIYFQGNSAPDKSGLPSDRFSAERTGGSVSTLTIQRTQQEDSAVYLCASSLSGGQPQHFGDGTRLSIL.

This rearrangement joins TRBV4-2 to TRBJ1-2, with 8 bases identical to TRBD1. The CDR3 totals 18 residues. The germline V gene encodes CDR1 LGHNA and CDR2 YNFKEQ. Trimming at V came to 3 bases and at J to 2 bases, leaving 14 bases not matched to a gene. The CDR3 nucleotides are TGTGCCAGCAGCCATCAGGGGGCCGCCCCGCAACTAAACTATGGCTACACCTTC. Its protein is CASSHQGAAPQLNYGYTF.

In nucleotides, the CDR3 is TGTGCCAGCAGCCAAGATCCGGATCTCACAGATACGCAGTATTTT. It codes for CASSQDPDLTDTQYF. This chain connects TRBV4-2 to TRBJ2-3; no firm D call. Trimming shortened V by 0 bases and J by 2 bases, and 9 bases separated the two germline ends. The CDR3 runs 15 residues. The germline V gene encodes CDR1 LGHNA and CDR2 YNFKEQ.

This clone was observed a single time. CDR3: CASSDDYSGGELFF. Written as DNA, the CDR3 is TGTGCCAGCAGCGATGACTATAGCGGCGGGGAGCTGTTTTTT. The rearrangement uses TRBV3-1 (or the pseudogene TRBV3-2) and TRBJ2-2; the D gene is possibly TRBD2 (6 bases). In germline, CDR1 is LGHDT, CDR2 YNNKEL (reference sequence). The CDR3 is 14 residues long. Deletions cut 5 bases from V and 7 bases from J, with 14 bases between.

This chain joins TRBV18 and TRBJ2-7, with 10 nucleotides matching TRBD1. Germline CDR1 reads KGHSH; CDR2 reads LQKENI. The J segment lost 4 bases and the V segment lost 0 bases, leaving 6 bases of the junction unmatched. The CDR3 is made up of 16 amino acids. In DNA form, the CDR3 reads TGTGCCAGCTCACCACCTTCCGGACAGGGGGTTTACGAGCAGTACTTC. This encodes CASSPPSGQGVYEQYF.

CDR3 bases: TGCGCCAGCAGCCAACCCACAGGGGCGGAAAACATTCAGTACTTC. Translated: CASSQPTGAENIQYF. The V and J genes are TRBV4-1 and TRBJ2-4; 7 bases are a match to TRBD1. The CDR3 sequence is 15 residues long. Germline V gene data show CDR1 as MGHRA and CDR2 as YSYEKL. V lost 2 bases and J lost 5; bases outside the gene matches: 6.